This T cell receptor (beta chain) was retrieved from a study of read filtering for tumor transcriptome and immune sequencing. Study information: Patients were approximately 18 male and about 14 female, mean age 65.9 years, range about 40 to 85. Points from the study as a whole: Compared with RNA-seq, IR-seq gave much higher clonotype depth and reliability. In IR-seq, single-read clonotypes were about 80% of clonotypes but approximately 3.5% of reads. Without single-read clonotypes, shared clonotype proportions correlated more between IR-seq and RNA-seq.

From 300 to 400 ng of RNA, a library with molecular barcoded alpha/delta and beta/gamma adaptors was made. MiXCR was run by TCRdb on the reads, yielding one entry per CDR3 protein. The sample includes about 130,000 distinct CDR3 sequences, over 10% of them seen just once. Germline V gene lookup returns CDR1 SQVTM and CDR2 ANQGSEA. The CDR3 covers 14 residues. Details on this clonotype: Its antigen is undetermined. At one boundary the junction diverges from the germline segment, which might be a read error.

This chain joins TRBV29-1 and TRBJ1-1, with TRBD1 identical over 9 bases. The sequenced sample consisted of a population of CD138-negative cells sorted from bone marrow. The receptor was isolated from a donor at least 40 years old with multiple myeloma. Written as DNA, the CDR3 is TGCAGCGTTGAGGTGGGACAGGGATTTCCTGATGCTTTCTTT. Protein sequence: CSVEVGQGFPDAFF.